These 11 T cell receptor beta chains came from one sample sequenced in a study of spatial heterogeneity in lung cancer. TCRdb processed the 5' RACE reads anew with MiXCR; each CDR3 protein has one entry. The table lists about 23,000 distinct CDR3 sequences, about a tenth of them singletons. Time point of the sample: blood at routine non-recurrence follow-up after resection. Sequenced material: PBMCs, taken at follow-up. The receptors come from a male donor with early-stage non-small cell lung cancer.

This sequence joins TRBV7-6 and TRBJ1-5; D is perhaps TRBD1 (5 bases). V lost 1 base and J lost 0, with 7 bases in between. The germline CDR1 and CDR2 sequences are SGHVS and FNYEAQ. The CDR3 has 15 amino acids. CDR3: CASSLGRGSNQPQHF. CDR3 nucleotide sequence: TGTGCCAGCAGCTTAGGAAGGGGTAGCAATCAGCCCCAGCATTTT.

This clonotype showed up many times. V and J are TRBV2 and TRBJ2-5; 8 bases align to TRBD2. J was trimmed by 2 bases and V by 4 bases; bases with no gene match: 6. The CDR3 totals 15 residues. Germline V gene lookup returns CDR1 SNHLY and CDR2 FYNNEI. This CDR3 is CASSGPTSGQETQYF. CDR3 nucleotides: TGTGCCAGCAGTGGCCCCACTAGCGGACAAGAGACCCAGTACTTC. Full variable domain (missing parts from reference TRBV2 and TRBJ2-5): EPEVTQTPSHQVTQMGQEVILRCVPISNHLYFYWYRQILGQKVEFLVSFYNNEISEKSEIFDDQFSVERPDGSNFTLKIRSTKLEDSAMYFCASSGPTSGQETQYFGPGTRLLVL.

The table lists this clonotype with a few counts. The chain couples TRBV6-6 to TRBJ1-2; unclear D gene. Germline CDR1 MNHNY, CDR2 SVGAGI (reference sequence). V was shortened by 2 bases and J by 8 bases, with 12 bases between the two germline ends. The CDR3 sequence is 13 residues long. CDR3 bases: TGTGCCAGCAGTTACACCGGGGAAGGAGGCTACACCTTC. Translating it yields CASSYTGEGGYTF.

This clonotype was counted between two and nine times. The CDR3, as DNA: TGTGCCAGCAGGCCAAGGAGTCTGCATCCGAGCTCCTACAATGAGCAGTTCTTC. It specifies CASRPRSLHPSSYNEQFF. The rearrangement links TRBV28 to TRBJ2-1; no definite D call. Trimming took off 6 bases at V and 0 bases at J, with 21 bases between the two ends. From germline, CDR1 is MDHEN and CDR2 SYDVKM. CDR3 length equals 18 residues.

Concerning this clonotype: This sequence may be a read error, since a much larger clone differs from it by one base. As the CDR3 is not closed by the conserved phenylalanine or tryptophan, this likely results from a read error. The chain joins TRBV20-1 to TRBJ2-7, with 8 bases aligning to TRBD2. V was clipped by 7 bases and J by 6 bases; unmatched bases: 8. This CDR3 has 12 residues. Germline loops: CDR1 DFQATT, CDR2 SNEGSKA (reference sequence). In DNA, the CDR3 is TGCAGTGTATCCAGCGGGGGACGCGAGCAGTACCTC. Amino acid sequence: CSVSSGGREQYL.

In its sample, this clonotype was seen many times. The chain uses TRBV28 and TRBJ2-3, with TRBD1 matching over 10 bases. V was pared by 5 bases and J by 5 bases, with 7 bases of the junction left unmatched. CDR3 length: 15 residues. Germline assignment: CDR1 MDHEN and CDR2 SYDVKM. Here the CDR3 reads CASSQRTGGIDTQYF. Written as DNA, the CDR3 is TGTGCCAGCAGTCAAAGGACAGGGGGGATAGATACGCAGTATTTT.

This clonotype came up many times. The rearrangement uses TRBV28 and TRBJ1-5, with 9 bases fitting TRBD1. V lost 6 bases to trimming and J lost 6 bases; unmatched junction nucleotides: 6. There are 14 residues in the CDR3. Germline CDR1 MDHEN, CDR2 SYDVKM. Here the CDR3 DNA reads TGTGCCAGCAGCCTCGGGACAGGGAGTCAGCCCCAGCATTTT. It yields the protein CASSLGTGSQPQHF.

V gene TRBV20-1 combines with J gene TRBJ2-3; D gene ambiguous. Germline V CDR1 and CDR2: DFQATT, SNEGSKA (reference sequence). The ends were cut back, 0 bases at V and 2 bases at J, with 9 bases in the middle. The CDR3 runs 14 residues. The CDR3 DNA sequence: TGCAGTGCTAGAGATCACCGTTCCACAGATACGCAGTATTTT. Translated: CSARDHRSTDTQYF.

V is TRBV2 and J is TRBJ2-5; D ambiguous. Looked up from germline, CDR1 is SNHLY and CDR2 is FYNNEI. The V end was cut by 2 bases, the J end by 4 bases, with 5 bases between. This CDR3 comprises 12 residues. CDR3 loop: CASSEQIETQYF. In DNA form, the CDR3 reads TGTGCCAGCAGTGAACAGATAGAGACCCAGTACTTC.

This clonotype came up many times. The chain couples TRBV7-8 to TRBJ2-1, with D perhaps matching TRBD1 or TRBD2 (6 bases each). Germline CDR1 SGHVS, CDR2 FQNEAQ. This CDR3 has 15 residues. The ends were cut back, 0 bases at V and 8 bases at J, with 14 bases in the middle. In DNA, the CDR3 is TGTGCCAGCAGCTTAGCGGGGGGCCACCCGGATGAGCAGTTCTTC. Its translation: CASSLAGGHPDEQFF. The variable domain in full, with the rest retrieved from reference TRBV7-8 and TRBJ2-1, is GAGVSQSPRYKVAKRGQDVALRCDPISGHVSLFWYQQALGQGPEFLTYFQNEAQLDKSGLPSDRFFAERPEGSVSTLKIQRTQQEDSAVYLCASSLAGGHPDEQFFGPGTRLTVL.

This clonotype showed up just a few times. The gene calls are TRBV29-1 and TRBJ2-6; weak D call: TRBD2 (5 bases). This CDR3 region has 16 residues. V lost 0 bases and J lost 0, with 9 bases in between. In germline, CDR1 is SQVTM, CDR2 ANQGSEA. The CDR3 region has the DNA TGCAGCGTTGAAGAGAGGACTCGCTCTGGGGCCAACGTCCTGACTTTC. Translation: CSVEERTRSGANVLTF.